A selection of T cell receptor beta chains follows, all from one sample in a study of shared clonotypes between healthy human individuals. Profiled with immunoSEQ multiplex PCR; TCRdb holds only in-frame clones, not every one. The profile shows about 2.3 million clones, over 90% of them singletons. Material: naive CD4+ T cells from PBMCs. Receptors originate from a man aged 18-30 years in good health. Some clones in this sample may be carry-over from other donors' samples. CDR3s include the opening cysteine and the closing phenylalanine or tryptophan. Fields, in order: D gene, V gene, clone size, J gene, CDR3 DNA, CDR3 protein. A D gene is named only where the DNA matches it firmly. Part of the rows lack a size; the others show once, few, many or a class for expanded clones.

TRBD2	TRBV4-2	once	TRBJ2-1	TGTGCCAGCAGCCGAACTAGCGGGAGAGAAAATGAGCAGTTCTTC	CASSRTSGRENEQFF
.	TRBV5-6	.	TRBJ2-7	TGTGCCAGCAGCTACAACAAGGCTCAAGGAATGTACGAGCAGTACTTC	CASSYNKAQGMYEQYF
.	TRBV19	once	TRBJ1-2	TGTGCCAGTAGTATCCCTCGGACAGATAAATATGGCTACACCTTC	CASSIPRTDKYGYTF
.	TRBV7-2	.	TRBJ1-5	TGTGCCAGCAGCTTAAGGAAAAATCAGCCCCAGCATTTT	CASSLRKNQPQHF
TRBD1	TRBV25-1	.	TRBJ1-4	TGTGCCAGCAGTGAATCGGGCAGGGGGACCGAAAAACTGTTTTTT	CASSESGRGTEKLFF
.	TRBV18	.	TRBJ2-7	TGTGCCAGCTCACCACTGGGCAGAACCTACGAGCAGTACTTC	CASSPLGRTYEQYF
.	TRBV19	.	TRBJ1-5	TGTGCCAGTAGTATGAGACCTCCTGAGGTTCCCCAGCATTTT	CASSMRPPEVPQHF
.	TRBV6-1	.	TRBJ1-4	TGTGCCAGCAGTGCCCTTAACAGCGCAACTAATGAAAAACTGTTTTTT	CASSALNSATNEKLFF
.	TRBV11-1	.	TRBJ1-4	TGTGCCAGCAGCGGGGGCCTAAATGAAAAACTGTTTTTT	CASSGGLNEKLFF
.	TRBV11-2	once	TRBJ2-7	TGTGCCAGCAGCTTAGCCCGGGACAAAAATTATTACGAGCAGTACTTC	CASSLARDKNYYEQYF
TRBD2	TRBV19	.	TRBJ2-2	TGTGCCAGTATTCCTAGCGGGAGTAGGGACACCGGGGAGCTGTTTTTT	CASIPSGSRDTGELFF
.	TRBV10-3	.	TRBJ2-3	TGTGCCACCCACGACCGGACAGTTAGCACAGATACGCAGTATTTT	CATHDRTVSTDTQYF
TRBD2	TRBV28	.	TRBJ2-5	TGTGCCAGCAGTGGACTAGCGGGAGACGAGACCCAGTACTTC	CASSGLAGDETQYF
TRBD2	TRBV27	.	TRBJ2-2	TGTGCCGGATCGGGACTAGGGGCCGGGGAGCTGTTTTTT	CAGSGLGAGELFF
TRBD1	TRBV19	once	TRBJ2-7	TGTGCCAGTAGTTGGGGGACAGGGAAAATTTCCGAGCAGTACTTC	CASSWGTGKISEQYF
.	TRBV18	.	TRBJ2-5	TGTGCCAGCTCACCAGGCAGCTCCCAAGAGACCCAGTACTTC	CASSPGSSQETQYF
.	TRBV5-1	.	TRBJ2-5	TGCGCCAGCAGCTTGATTCCCTCCCTTGGGGAGACCCAGTACTTC	CASSLIPSLGETQYF
.	TRBV7-2	.	TRBJ1-1	TGTGCCAGCAGCTTTACAGCGAACACTGAAGCTTTCTTT	CASSFTANTEAFF
.	TRBV6-1	once	TRBJ2-2	TGTGCCAGCAGTGAGGAGGGTTGGGGCACCGGGGAGCTGTTTTTT	CASSEEGWGTGELFF
TRBD1	TRBV10-3	.	TRBJ1-4	TGTGCCATATCGGGGACAGGGGGCGCGGCTAATGAAAAACTGTTTTTT	CAISGTGGAANEKLFF
.	TRBV7-9	.	TRBJ2-7	TGTGCCAGCAGGGGGGACGGCCCCGAGCAGTACTTC	CASRGDGPEQYF
.	TRBV28	.	TRBJ1-2	TGTGCCAGCAGTTTAGTGGGGCAGAGAGGGGGCTACACCTTC	CASSLVGQRGGYTF
.	TRBV5-1	.	TRBJ2-7	TGCGCCAGCAGCTTGGTTCCCAGGGGAGGGAGGATCTACGAGCAGTACTTC	CASSLVPRGGRIYEQYF
.	TRBV5-4	once	TRBJ2-2	TGTGCCAGCAGCTTGGCAACAAGGAAGAACACCGGGGAGCTGTTTTTT	CASSLATRKNTGELFF
.	TRBV19	few	TRBJ1-1	TGTGCCAGTAGTATATGGGGTCTTGCGCCTGAAGCTTTCTTT	CASSIWGLAPEAFF
.	TRBV9	.	TRBJ1-2	TGTGCCAGCAGCGTAGGGGGGACCTCGCAGGGTGGCTACACCTTC	CASSVGGTSQGGYTF
.	TRBV28	.	TRBJ1-4	TGTGCCAGCAGTTCCACAGGTTTCCTCTTGATTAATGAAAAACTGTTTTTT	CASSSTGFLLINEKLFF
TRBD2	TRBV30	.	TRBJ2-1	TGTGCCTGGAGTGACGGAGCTAGCGGGACTCAGTGGGAGCAGTTCTTC	CAWSDGASGTQWEQFF
TRBD1	TRBV6-5	once	TRBJ2-3	TGTGCCAGCAGCGAGGGGACAGGGGATACGCAGTATTTT	CASSEGTGDTQYF